The 9 T cell receptor beta chains below were found in one sample sequenced in a study of T cell responses to AZD1222 COVID-19 vaccine. Assay used: immunoSEQ multiplex PCR; TCRdb lists only in-frame clones, some missing. The sample has hundreds of thousands of clones; around 93% are singletons. This specimen consisted of peripheral blood, obtained on day 0 of MenACWY control vaccination. All receptors derive from an adult in good health.

The J gene is TRBJ2-5, the V gene TRBV9, with D uncertain. The V end was cut by 0 bases, the J end by 3 bases, with 9 bases between. The CDR3 totals 14 residues. The germline CDR1 and CDR2 sequences are SGDLS and YYNGEE. This chain's CDR3 is CASSVGAEKETQYF. CDR3 sequence (DNA): TGTGCCAGCAGCGTAGGGGCCGAAAAAGAGACCCAGTACTTC.

The chain employs TRBV5-8 and TRBJ1-1, with 7 bases identical to TRBD1. The germline V gene encodes CDR1 SGHTS and CDR2 YDEGEE. The CDR3 has 16 residues. Losses at the gene ends were 0 bases for V and 1 base for J; bases not matched to a gene: 6. The CDR3 nucleotides read TGTGCCAGCAGCTTGGCCTATGGGACAGCGAACACTGAAGCTTTCTTT. Translation gives CASSLAYGTANTEAFF.

V usage is TRBV20-1 and J usage is TRBJ1-2, with D unresolved. V lost 7 bases and J lost 7, with 4 bases in between. The germline CDR1 and CDR2 sequences are DFQATT and SNEGSKA (reference sequence). The CDR3 length is 8 residues. CDR3 region: CSVAGYTF. The CDR3 DNA sequence: TGCAGTGTCGCTGGCTACACCTTC.

The V and J genes are TRBV18 and TRBJ2-7; a weak D match, TRBD1 (6 bases). Germline-derived CDR1 and CDR2 are KGHSH and LQKENI. CDR3 length equals 16 residues. Trimming shortened V by 3 bases and J by 0 bases, and 15 bases separated the two germline ends. This CDR3 is CASSPQGLDTSYEQYF. DNA of the CDR3: TGTGCCAGCTCACCCCAGGGGTTAGACACCTCCTACGAGCAGTACTTC.

The genes are TRBV27 and TRBJ1-2, with D unresolved. CDR3 length: 13 residues. V lost 2 bases, J lost 5 bases, and 9 bases lay in between. Germline CDR1 is MNHEY and CDR2 is SMNVEV (reference sequence). The CDR3 is CASSLVGDYGYTF. CDR3 DNA sequence: TGTGCCAGCAGTTTAGTTGGTGATTATGGCTACACCTTC.

The chain couples TRBV6-2 or TRBV6-3 to TRBJ2-3; D gene unclear. The length of the CDR3 is 14 residues. From germline, CDR1 is MNHEY and CDR2 SVGEGT. Trimming shortened V by 2 bases and J by 3 bases, and 9 bases separated the two germline ends. In DNA form, the CDR3 reads TGTGCCAGCAGTTACGCCACCCGAACAGATACGCAGTATTTT. It is translated as CASSYATRTDTQYF.

The count of this clone is one. This rearrangement joins TRBV6-5 to TRBJ2-6; D may match TRBD1 or TRBD2 (5 bases each). CDR1 is MNHEY and CDR2 is SVGAGI in the germline V gene. This CDR3 is 14 amino acids long. Trimming stripped 2 bases from V and 9 bases from J, with 11 bases between. In DNA, the CDR3 is TGTGCCAGCAGTTACGGTCCGGGGCTCAACGTCCTGACTTTC. As protein: CASSYGPGLNVLTF.

This clone was observed once. The chain employs TRBV27 and TRBJ2-6; TRBD1 might be the D (6 bases). The V end was cut by 5 bases, the J end by 4 bases, with 12 bases between. The CDR3 is 15 residues long. Germline CDR1 MNHEY, CDR2 SMNVEV (reference sequence). The CDR3 coding sequence is TGTGCCAGCAGTCCCAGGGGCCACGGGGCCAACGTCCTGACTTTC. Encoded protein: CASSPRGHGANVLTF.

The V call is TRBV27, the J call TRBJ2-7; 7 nucleotides match TRBD1. The CDR3 consists of 14 residues. From germline, CDR1 is MNHEY and CDR2 SMNVEV (reference sequence). V gave up 2 bases and J gave up 5 bases; unmatched junction bases: 6. The CDR3 nucleotides are TGTGCCAGCAGTTTACGACAGGGTGTACACGAGCAGTACTTC. It translates to CASSLRQGVHEQYF.